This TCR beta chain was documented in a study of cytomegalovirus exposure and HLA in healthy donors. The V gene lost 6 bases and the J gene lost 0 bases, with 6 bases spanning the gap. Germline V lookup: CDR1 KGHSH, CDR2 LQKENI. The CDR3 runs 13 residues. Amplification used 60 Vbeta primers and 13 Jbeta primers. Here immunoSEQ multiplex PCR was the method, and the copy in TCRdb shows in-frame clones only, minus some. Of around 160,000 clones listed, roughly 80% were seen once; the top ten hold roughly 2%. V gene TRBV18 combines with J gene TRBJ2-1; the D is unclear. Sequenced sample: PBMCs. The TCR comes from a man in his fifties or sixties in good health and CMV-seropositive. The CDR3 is CASSPYSYNEQFF. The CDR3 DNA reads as TGTGCCAGCTCCCCTTACTCCTACAATGAGCAGTTCTTC.